Listed below are T cell receptor beta chains from one sample, sequenced in a study of CD8 T cells in Susac syndrome. TCRdb processed the immunoSEQ multiplex PCR reads anew with MiXCR; each CDR3 protein has one entry. This sample has 130,000 or so distinct CDR3 sequences; 95% to 96% occur once, and the top ten carry 0.12% to 0.15%. Input material: CD4+ T cells from PBMCs. These receptors originate from a human donor with Susac syndrome. The CDR3 runs from the conserved cysteine through the conserved F or W. The D gene is left open where the match is weak. Expanded clones are given a class, and other clones once, few, many or no size at all.

J,V,D,size,DNA,CDR3
TRBJ1-2,TRBV14,-,-,TGTGCCAGCAGCTTCACACAGCTATATGGCTACACCTTC,CASSFTQLYGYTF
TRBJ1-5,TRBV11-2,-,-,TGTGCCAGCAGCTTAGGAGACATTCGCAATCAGCCCCAGCATTTT,CASSLGDIRNQPQHF
TRBJ2-5,TRBV28,-,once,TGTGCCAGCAGTTCTTTGAAGGGGACCTCTAGGGAGACCCAGTACTTC,CASSSLKGTSRETQYF
TRBJ2-7,TRBV20-1,TRBD2,-,TGCAGTGCTAGAGATAGGAGCGGGAGCAACGAGCAGTACTTC,CSARDRSGSNEQYF
TRBJ1-2,TRBV28,-,-,TGTGCCAGCAGTGTTAGCAGTGGCTACACCTTC,CASSVSSGYTF
TRBJ2-1,TRBV20-1,-,once,TGCAGTGCCCAAGGAAACAATGAGCAGTTCTTC,CSAQGNNEQFF
TRBJ2-7,TRBV5-4,TRBD1,-,TGTGCCAGCAGCGCTAGGGGGCCTCTCAGCGGCTACGAGCAGTACTTC,CASSARGPLSGYEQYF
TRBJ2-3,TRBV6-2/TRBV6-3,-,once,TGTGCCAGCAGTTACTCAGGAGATACGCAGTATTTT,CASSYSGDTQYF
TRBJ1-4,TRBV29-1,-,-,TGCAGCGCCGGGGGGAGGGGCATTAATGAAAAACTGTTTTTT,CSAGGRGINEKLFF
TRBJ1-2,TRBV9,TRBD1,-,TGTGCCAGCAGCGGTGGACAGGCTGTCGGTGGCTACACCTTC,CASSGGQAVGGYTF
TRBJ2-3,TRBV9,TRBD1,-,TGTGCCAGCAGCGGGGGACAGGGGACAGATACGCAGTATTTT,CASSGGQGTDTQYF
TRBJ1-3,TRBV29-1,-,-,TGCAGCGTTTCTGAATCTGGAAACACCATATATTTT,CSVSESGNTIYF
TRBJ2-5,TRBV2,-,-,TGTGCCAGCAGTGAAGGGCAGGGCTACCAAGAGACCCAGTACTTC,CASSEGQGYQETQYF
TRBJ2-1,TRBV29-1,-,-,TGCAGCGTTAGGGCTAGCATCAACTACAATGAGCAGTTCTTC,CSVRASINYNEQFF
TRBJ2-5,TRBV29-1,-,-,TGCAGCGTTGAAGATCCATGGAAAACTTACTTC,CSVEDPWKTYF
TRBJ2-2,TRBV19,-,-,TGTGCCAGTAGTATACAGGGGTCGAACACCGGGGAGCTGTTTTTT,CASSIQGSNTGELFF
TRBJ2-4,TRBV28,TRBD1,-,TGTGCCAGCACCGGGGACAGTTTCAACATTCAGTACTTC,CASTGDSFNIQYF